The 10 T cell receptor beta chains below come from one sample, sequenced in a study of cytomegalovirus exposure and HLA in healthy donors. The study ran its PCR with 60 Vbeta and 13 Jbeta primers. Profiled with immunoSEQ multiplex PCR; TCRdb holds only in-frame clones, not every one. Of under 150,000 clones in the sample, about four fifths are singletons; the top ten hold approximately 3.1%. The sample was PBMCs. The receptors originated from a man aged 25 to 45 in good health and CMV-seronegative.

The sample holds one count of this clone. The V gene is TRBV7-9, the J gene TRBJ1-1, with D unclear. From germline, CDR1 is SEHNR and CDR2 FQNEAQ (reference sequence). The CDR3 runs to 14 residues. Trimming took 1 base from V and 4 from J, leaving 10 bases between them. In nucleotides, the CDR3 is TGTGCCAGCAGCTTAGTGGAGAGATCCACTGAAGCTTTCTTT. Protein: CASSLVERSTEAFF. The variable domain in full, with the rest retrieved from reference TRBV7-9 and TRBJ1-1, is DTGVSQNPRHKITKRGQNVTFRCDPISEHNRLYWYRQTLGQGPEFLTYFQNEAQLEKSRLLSDRFSAERPKGSFSTLEIQRTEQGDSAMYLCASSLVERSTEAFFGQGTRLTVV.

The chain combines TRBV19 with TRBJ2-7, with D perhaps TRBD2 (5 bases). Per the germline V gene, CDR1 is LNHDA and CDR2 is SQIVND (reference sequence). The V and J ends lost 3 bases and 2 bases respectively, with 5 bases between them. The CDR3 has 12 amino acids. CDR3 in DNA: TGTGCCAGTAGTATGGAGGCCTACGAGCAGTACTTC. This codes for CASSMEAYEQYF.

The rearrangement uses TRBV25-1 and TRBJ2-7; 7 bases align to TRBD2. Per the germline V gene, CDR1 is MGHDK and CDR2 is SYGVNS. The CDR3 extends over 13 amino acids. The V and J ends lost 2 bases and 3 bases, in that order; junction bases with no gene match: 1. This CDR3 reads CASSEGGVYEQYF. CDR3 in DNA: TGTGCCAGCAGTGAAGGGGGGGTCTACGAGCAGTACTTC.

This clone has a single count. The CDR3 bases are TGTGCCAGCAGCTTGGGGACTCGAGATACGCAGTATTTT. It yields the protein CASSLGTRDTQYF. The chain has TRBV7-9 and TRBJ2-3, with D possibly TRBD2 on 6 matching bases. V lost 3 bases, J lost 5 bases, and 9 bases lay in between. Per germline, CDR1 SEHNR and CDR2 FQNEAQ (reference sequence). The CDR3 runs to 13 residues.

This rearrangement joins TRBV7-6 to TRBJ2-7; D may be TRBD1 (5 bases). The CDR3 loop spans 15 amino acids. CDR1 and CDR2 (germline): SGHVS, FNYEAQ. V was shortened by 4 bases and J by 0 bases, with 13 bases between the two germline ends. CDR3 residues: CASSSAQGRSYEQYF. The CDR3 coding sequence is TGTGCCAGCAGCTCCGCCCAGGGCCGCTCCTACGAGCAGTACTTC.

This chain links TRBV5-4 with TRBJ1-5; D may be TRBD1 (5 bases). Trimming removed 0 bases from V and 6 bases from J, with 13 bases in between. Germline CDR1 reads SGHNT; CDR2 reads YYREEE (reference sequence). CDR3 length: 15 amino acids. The CDR3 loop reads CASSLGTGVGQPQHF. CDR3 sequence (DNA): TGTGCCAGCAGCTTGGGCACAGGCGTAGGTCAGCCCCAGCATTTT.

The chain links TRBV10-3 to TRBJ2-7, with 9 bases fitting TRBD2. J lost 7 bases, V lost 6 bases, and 7 bases had no gene match. The length of the CDR3 is 13 residues. Germline V gene lookup returns CDR1 ENHRY and CDR2 SYGVKD. The CDR3 DNA sequence: TGTGCCATCAGGGCGGGAGGGTCGTGGGAGCAGTACTTC. It yields the protein CAIRAGGSWEQYF.

This chain uses TRBV30 with TRBJ2-5, with a possible D match to TRBD2 (6 bases). The end of the DNA fits TRBJ2-7 better, so the J call may be wrong. The CDR3 is made up of 13 amino acids. Germline assignment: CDR1 GTSNPN and CDR2 SVGIG (reference sequence). CDR3 loop: CAWSDREYVEQYF. The CDR3 nucleotides are TGTGCCTGGAGTGATCGGGAGTATGTCGAGCAGTACTTC.

V is TRBV6-5 and J is TRBJ2-6; a weak D match, TRBD2 (6 bases). CDR1 MNHEY and CDR2 SVGAGI come from the germline V gene. This CDR3 is 16 amino acids long. With 0 bases removed from V and 4 bases from J, the gap between germline ends came to 10 bases. CDR3 loop: CASSYSGGVGANVLTF. CDR3 DNA: TGTGCCAGCAGTTACTCAGGAGGGGTAGGGGCCAACGTCCTGACTTTC.

The genes are TRBV6-6 and TRBJ2-7; 7 nucleotides match TRBD2. Germline assignment: CDR1 MNHNY and CDR2 SVGAGI (reference sequence). The CDR3 is 16 amino acids. V shed 2 bases and J 6 bases; nucleotides not matched to a gene: 13. CDR3 DNA: TGTGCCAGCAGTTACACCCAAAGCTCACTAGCGAGCGAGCAGTACTTC. This translates into CASSYTQSSLASEQYF.